The entry that follows covers one T cell receptor beta chain sequence. Seattle researchers signed up patients amid active infection and tracked them longitudinally. Source study methods: Researchers report that nucleated cell counts were estimated from reference gene primer amplification. TCRdb keeps only in-frame clones here, not all; method: immunoSEQ multiplex PCR. For V, J and clone size, that table is used; D and trimming come from the DNA. The sample consists of more than 200,000 clones, roughly four fifths of them appearing once. The source of the sample is a study of blood T cell repertoires in COVID-19. Turning to the study itself: There were acute and convalescent COVID-19 samples, and they came from the United States, Italy and Spain. The analysed material was cDNA or gDNA that came from T cells, B-cell-depleted T cells, or PBMCs.

With 3 bases clipped from V and 5 bases from J, the junction kept 13 bases outside the gene matches. Germline V lookup: CDR1 SGDLS, CDR2 YYNGEE. The CDR3 is made up of 17 amino acids. This sequence originates from a woman aged 80 or older with COVID-19, enrolled during active disease. The chain carries TRBV9 and TRBJ1-4; 7 bases agree with TRBD1. The sequencing sample was made of peripheral blood. CDR3: CASSAPGQISSNEKLFF. CDR3 in DNA: TGTGCCAGCAGCGCCCCGGGACAGATCTCCTCCAATGAAAAACTGTTTTTT.